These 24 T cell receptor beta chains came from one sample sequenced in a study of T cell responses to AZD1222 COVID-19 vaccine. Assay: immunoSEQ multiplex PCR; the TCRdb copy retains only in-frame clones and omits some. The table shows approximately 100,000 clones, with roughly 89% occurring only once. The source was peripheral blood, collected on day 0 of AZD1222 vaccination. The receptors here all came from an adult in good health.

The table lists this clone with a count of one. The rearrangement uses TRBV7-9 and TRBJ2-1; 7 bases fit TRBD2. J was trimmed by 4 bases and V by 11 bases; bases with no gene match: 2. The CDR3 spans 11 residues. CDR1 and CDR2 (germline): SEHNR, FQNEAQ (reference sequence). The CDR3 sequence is CAGGGYNEQFF. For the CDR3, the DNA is TGTGCCGGGGGGGGATACAATGAGCAGTTCTTC.

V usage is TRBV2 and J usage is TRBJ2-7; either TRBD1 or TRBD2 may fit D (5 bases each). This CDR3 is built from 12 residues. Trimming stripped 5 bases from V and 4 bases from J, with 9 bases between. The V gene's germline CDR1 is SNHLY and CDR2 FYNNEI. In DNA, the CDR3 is TGTGCCAGCAGTAGGGACGGATACGAGCAGTACTTC. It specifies CASSRDGYEQYF.

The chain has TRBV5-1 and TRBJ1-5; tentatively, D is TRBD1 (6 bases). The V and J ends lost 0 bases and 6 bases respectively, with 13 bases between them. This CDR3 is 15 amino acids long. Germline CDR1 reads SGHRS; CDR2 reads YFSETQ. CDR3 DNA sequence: TGCGCCAGCAGCTTGGGCACAGGGATGAGTCAGCCCCAGCATTTT. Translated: CASSLGTGMSQPQHF.

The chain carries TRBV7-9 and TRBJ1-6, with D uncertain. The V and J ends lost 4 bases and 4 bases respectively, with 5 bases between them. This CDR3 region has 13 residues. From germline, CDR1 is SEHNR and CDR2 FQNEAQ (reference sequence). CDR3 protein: CASSSIYNSPLHF. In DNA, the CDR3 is TGTGCCAGCAGCTCAATATATAATTCACCCCTCCACTTT. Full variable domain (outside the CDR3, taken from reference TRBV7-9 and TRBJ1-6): DTGVSQNPRHKITKRGQNVTFRCDPISEHNRLYWYRQTLGQGPEFLTYFQNEAQLEKSRLLSDRFSAERPKGSFSTLEIQRTEQGDSAMYLCASSSIYNSPLHFGNGTRLTVT.

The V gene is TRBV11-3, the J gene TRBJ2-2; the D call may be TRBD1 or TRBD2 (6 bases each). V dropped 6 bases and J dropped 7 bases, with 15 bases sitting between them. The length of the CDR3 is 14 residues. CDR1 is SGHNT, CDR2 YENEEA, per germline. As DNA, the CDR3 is TGTGCCAGCAGTCCTGGGGGGCGCAGCGGGGAGCTGTTTTTT. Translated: CASSPGGRSGELFF. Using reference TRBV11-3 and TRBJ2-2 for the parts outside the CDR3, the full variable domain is EAGVVQSPRYKIIEKKQPVAFWCNPISGHNTLYWYLQNLGQGPELLIRYENEEAVDDSQLPKDRFSAERLKGVDSTLKIQPAELGDSAVYLCASSPGGRSGELFFGEGSRLTVL.

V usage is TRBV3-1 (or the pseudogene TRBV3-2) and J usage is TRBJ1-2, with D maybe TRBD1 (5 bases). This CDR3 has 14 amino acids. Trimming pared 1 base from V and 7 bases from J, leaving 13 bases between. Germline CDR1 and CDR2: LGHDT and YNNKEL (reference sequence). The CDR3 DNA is TGTGCCAGCAGCCAAGGGGAAGGGAGGGGTGGCTACACCTTC. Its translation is CASSQGEGRGGYTF.

In nucleotides, the CDR3 is TGTGCCAGCAGCTTAGCGGAGGGCTTTGTCACTGAAGCTTTCTTT. Protein sequence: CASSLAEGFVTEAFF. The chain uses TRBV7-9 and TRBJ1-1; D gene uncertain. The CDR3 is 15 residues long. The germline V gene encodes CDR1 SEHNR and CDR2 FQNEAQ (reference sequence). Trimming took off 0 bases at V and 4 bases at J, with 12 bases between the two ends. Together with reference TRBV7-9 and TRBJ1-1, the CDR3 gives the full variable domain: DTGVSQNPRHKITKRGQNVTFRCDPISEHNRLYWYRQTLGQGPEFLTYFQNEAQLEKSRLLSDRFSAERPKGSFSTLEIQRTEQGDSAMYLCASSLAEGFVTEAFFGQGTRLTVV.

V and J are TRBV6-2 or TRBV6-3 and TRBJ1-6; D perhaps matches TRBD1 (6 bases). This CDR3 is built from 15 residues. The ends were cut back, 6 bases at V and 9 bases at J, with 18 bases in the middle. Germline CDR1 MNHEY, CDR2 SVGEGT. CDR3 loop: CASSPIQGSRSPLHF. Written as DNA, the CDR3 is TGTGCCAGCAGCCCTATACAGGGTTCACGTTCACCCCTCCACTTT.

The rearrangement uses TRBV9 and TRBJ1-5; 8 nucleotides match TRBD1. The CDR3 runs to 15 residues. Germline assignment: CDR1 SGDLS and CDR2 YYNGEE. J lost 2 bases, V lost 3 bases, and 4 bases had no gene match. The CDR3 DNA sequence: TGTGCCAGCAGCGCAACGACAGGGGGCAATCAGCCCCAGCATTTT. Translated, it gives CASSATTGGNQPQHF.

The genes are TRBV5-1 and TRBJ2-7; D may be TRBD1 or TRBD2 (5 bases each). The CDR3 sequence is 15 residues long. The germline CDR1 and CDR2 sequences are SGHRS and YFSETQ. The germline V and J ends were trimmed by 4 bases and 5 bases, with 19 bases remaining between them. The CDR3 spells CASSHERGSIDEQYF. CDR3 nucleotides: TGCGCCAGCAGCCACGAGAGGGGTAGTATCGACGAGCAGTACTTC.

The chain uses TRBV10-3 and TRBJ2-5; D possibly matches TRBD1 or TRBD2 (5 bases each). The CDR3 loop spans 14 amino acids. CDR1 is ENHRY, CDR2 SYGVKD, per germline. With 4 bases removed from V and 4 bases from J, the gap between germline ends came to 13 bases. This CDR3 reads CAISGEGNRETQYF. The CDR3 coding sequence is TGTGCCATCAGTGGAGAGGGGAACAGAGAGACCCAGTACTTC.

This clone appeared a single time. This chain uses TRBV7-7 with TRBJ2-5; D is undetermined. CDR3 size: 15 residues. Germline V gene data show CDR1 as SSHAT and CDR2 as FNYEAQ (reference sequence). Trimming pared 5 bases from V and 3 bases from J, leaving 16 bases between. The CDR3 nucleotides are TGTGCCAGCAGCCCTGACCCTGGAAGAAAAGAGACCCAGTACTTC. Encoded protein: CASSPDPGRKETQYF.

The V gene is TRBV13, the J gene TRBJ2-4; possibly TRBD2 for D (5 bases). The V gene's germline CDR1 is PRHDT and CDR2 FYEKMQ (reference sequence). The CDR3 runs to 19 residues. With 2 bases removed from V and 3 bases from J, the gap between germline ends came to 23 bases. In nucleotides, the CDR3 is TGTGCCAGCAGCTTACGCACTCTTAGTGCGCCCGGGGTCAAAAACATTCAGTACTTC. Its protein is CASSLRTLSAPGVKNIQYF.

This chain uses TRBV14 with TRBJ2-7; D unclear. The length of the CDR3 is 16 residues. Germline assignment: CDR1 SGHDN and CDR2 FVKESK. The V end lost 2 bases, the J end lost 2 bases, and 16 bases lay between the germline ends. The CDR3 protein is CASSQQNFSPPYEQYF. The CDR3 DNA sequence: TGTGCCAGCAGCCAACAAAACTTCTCCCCGCCCTACGAGCAGTACTTC.

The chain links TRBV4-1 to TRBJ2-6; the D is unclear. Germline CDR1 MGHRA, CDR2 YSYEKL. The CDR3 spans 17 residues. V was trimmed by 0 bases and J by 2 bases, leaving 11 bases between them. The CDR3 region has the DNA TGCGCCAGCAGCCAAGAAACCTCCGTCCCTGGGGCCAACGTCCTGACTTTC. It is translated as CASSQETSVPGANVLTF.

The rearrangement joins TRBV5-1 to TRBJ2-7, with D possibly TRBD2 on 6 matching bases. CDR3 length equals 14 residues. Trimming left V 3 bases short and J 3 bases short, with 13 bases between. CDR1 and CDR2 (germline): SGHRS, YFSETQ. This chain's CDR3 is CASSSGLEYYEQYF. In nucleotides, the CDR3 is TGCGCCAGCAGCTCGGGACTGGAGTACTACGAGCAGTACTTC.

The DNA of the CDR3 is TGCGCCAGCAGACTGACTAGTATAGGGTACGAGCAGTACTTC. Encoded protein: CASRLTSIGYEQYF. This chain links TRBV4-1 with TRBJ2-7; perhaps TRBD2 as D (6 bases). CDR3 length: 14 amino acids. V was trimmed by 6 bases and J by 4 bases, leaving 16 bases between them. The germline CDR1 and CDR2 sequences are MGHRA and YSYEKL.

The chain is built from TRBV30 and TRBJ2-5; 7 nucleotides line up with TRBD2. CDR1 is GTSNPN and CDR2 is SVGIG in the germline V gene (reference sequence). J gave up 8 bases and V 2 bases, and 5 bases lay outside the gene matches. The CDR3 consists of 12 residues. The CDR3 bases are TGTGCCTGGAGTCTGCGGGAGCTTACCCAGTACTTC. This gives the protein CAWSLRELTQYF.

CDR3 nucleotides: TGTGCCATCAGTGCGAAACTAGCGGGGGTCTACGAGCAGTACTTC. This translates into CAISAKLAGVYEQYF. The chain has TRBV10-3 and TRBJ2-7, with 11 bases fitting TRBD2. Germline-derived CDR1 and CDR2 are ENHRY and SYGVKD. This CDR3 is 15 amino acids long. V shed 4 bases, J shed 3 bases, and the junction held 5 bases outside the gene matches.

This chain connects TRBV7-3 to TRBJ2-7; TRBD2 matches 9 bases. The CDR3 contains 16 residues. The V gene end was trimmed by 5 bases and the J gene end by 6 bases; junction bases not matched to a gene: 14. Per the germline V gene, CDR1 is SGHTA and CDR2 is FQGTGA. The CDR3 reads CASSPGGAGGGIEQYF. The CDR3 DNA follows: TGTGCCAGCAGCCCCGGTGGAGCGGGGGGCGGTATCGAGCAGTACTTC.

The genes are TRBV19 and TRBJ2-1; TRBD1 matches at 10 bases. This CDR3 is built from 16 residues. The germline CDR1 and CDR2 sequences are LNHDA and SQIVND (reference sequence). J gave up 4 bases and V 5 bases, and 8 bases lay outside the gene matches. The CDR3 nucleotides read TGTGCCAGTAGTGTGCCCGGGACAGGGGTTTACAATGAGCAGTTCTTC. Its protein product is CASSVPGTGVYNEQFF.

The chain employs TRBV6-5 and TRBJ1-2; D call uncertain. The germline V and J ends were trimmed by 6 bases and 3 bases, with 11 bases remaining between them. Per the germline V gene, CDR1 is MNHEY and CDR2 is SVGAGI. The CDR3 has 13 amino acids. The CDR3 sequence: CASSQADHYGYTF. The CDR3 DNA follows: TGTGCCAGCAGCCAGGCAGACCACTATGGCTACACCTTC.

The CDR3 loop is CASSLRGQETQYF. The DNA for the CDR3 is TGCGCCAGCAGCCTCCGAGGGCAAGAGACCCAGTACTTC. V usage is TRBV5-1 and J usage is TRBJ2-5; possible D gene TRBD2, 5 bases. Per the germline V gene, CDR1 is SGHRS and CDR2 is YFSETQ. The CDR3 runs 13 residues. Between the trimmed V and J ends, which lost 4 bases and 2 bases, there was a span of 9 bases.

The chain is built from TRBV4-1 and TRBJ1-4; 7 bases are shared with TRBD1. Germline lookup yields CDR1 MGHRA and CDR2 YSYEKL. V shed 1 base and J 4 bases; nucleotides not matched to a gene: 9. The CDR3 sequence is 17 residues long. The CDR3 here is CASSQGVQDRSNEKLFF. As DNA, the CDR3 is TGCGCCAGCAGCCAAGGGGTCCAGGACAGGAGTAATGAAAAACTGTTTTTT.